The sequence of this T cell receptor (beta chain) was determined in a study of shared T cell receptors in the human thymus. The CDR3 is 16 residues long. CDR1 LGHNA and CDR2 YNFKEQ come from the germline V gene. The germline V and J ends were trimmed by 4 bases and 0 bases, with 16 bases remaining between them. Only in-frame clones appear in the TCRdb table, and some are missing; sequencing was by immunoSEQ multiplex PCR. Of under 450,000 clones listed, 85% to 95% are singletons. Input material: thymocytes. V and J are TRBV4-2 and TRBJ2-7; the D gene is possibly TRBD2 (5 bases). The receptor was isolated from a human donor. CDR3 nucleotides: TGTGCCAGCAGCCGGGAGAGGCGGGCCGACTCCTACGAGCAGTACTTC. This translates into CASSRERRADSYEQYF.